Following are 25 T cell receptor beta chains from one sample sequenced in a study of blood T cell repertoires in COVID-19. TCRdb's table, derived via immunoSEQ multiplex PCR, lists solely in-frame clones and lacks some. The repertoire holds approximately 170,000 clones, with about four fifths as singletons. Sequencing input: peripheral blood. Every receptor here comes from a woman of 80 years or more with active or convalescent COVID-19.

The V and J genes are TRBV5-1 and TRBJ2-3; no clear D. The CDR3 loop spans 13 amino acids. V lost 4 bases to trimming and J lost 4 bases, with 10 bases between them. Germline assignment: CDR1 SGHRS and CDR2 YFSETQ. This CDR3 reads CASSAQPADTQYF. CDR3 coding DNA: TGCGCCAGCAGCGCACAACCAGCAGATACGCAGTATTTT. The full variable domain, with the rest looked up from reference TRBV5-1 and TRBJ2-3, is KAGVTQTPRYLIKTRGQQVTLSCSPISGHRSVSWYQQTPGQGLQFLFEYFSETQRNKGNFPGRFSGRQFSNSRSEMNVSTLELGDSALYLCASSAQPADTQYFGPGTRLTVL.

This chain uses TRBV28 with TRBJ1-2, with unresolved D. CDR1 is MDHEN, CDR2 SYDVKM, per germline. Deletions cut 7 bases from V and 6 bases from J, with 18 bases between. This CDR3 contains 14 residues. The CDR3, as DNA: TGTGCCAGCAAGAATTTCGAGGGCCTCAATGGCTACACCTTC. Translation gives CASKNFEGLNGYTF.

The rearrangement uses TRBV19 and TRBJ1-2, with 7 bases lining up with TRBD1. The CDR3 spans 12 residues. V dropped 3 bases and J dropped 9; count of bases not matched to a gene: 4. Germline-derived CDR1 and CDR2 are LNHDA and SQIVND (reference sequence). Here the CDR3 reads CASSMNRGRYTF. The CDR3 region has the DNA TGTGCCAGTAGTATGAACAGGGGTCGCTACACCTTC.

This clone was observed a handful of times. V gene TRBV2 combines with J gene TRBJ1-1; 7 bases align to TRBD1. The trim removed 5 bases at V and 1 base at J, leaving 7 bases unmatched. CDR3 length: 15 amino acids. Germline V gene data show CDR1 as SNHLY and CDR2 as FYNNEI. CDR3 nucleotides: TGTGCCAGCAGTTTCATCCGGGACAGGAACACTGAAGCTTTCTTT. This sequence encodes CASSFIRDRNTEAFF.

This chain connects TRBV28 to TRBJ2-1, with a possible D match to TRBD2 (6 bases). Germline CDR1 reads MDHEN; CDR2 reads SYDVKM. This CDR3 comprises 15 residues. The V and J ends lost 7 bases and 5 bases respectively, with 18 bases between them. This CDR3 reads CASTLTIREDNEQFF. DNA of the CDR3: TGTGCCAGCACACTAACCATCAGGGAGGACAATGAGCAGTTCTTC. The full variable domain, in which reference TRBV28 and TRBJ2-1 provide the parts outside the CDR3, is DVKVTQSSRYLVKRTGEKVFLECVQDMDHENMFWYRQDPGLGLRLIYFSYDVKMKEKGDIPEGYSVSREKKERFSLILESASTNQTSMYLCASTLTIREDNEQFFGPGTRLTVL.

This chain uses TRBV3-1 (or the pseudogene TRBV3-2) with TRBJ2-7, with 10 bases fitting TRBD2. Trimming cost V 5 bases and J 6 bases; bases outside gene matches: 10. CDR3 size: 15 residues. Germline CDR1 LGHDT, CDR2 YNNKEL (reference sequence). DNA for the CDR3: TGTGCCAGCAGCACTCTGGCTAGCGGGAGCAGCGAGCAGTACTTC. Its translation is CASSTLASGSSEQYF.

The chain recombines TRBV12-5 with TRBJ1-3, with TRBD1 matching 7 bases. The CDR3 contains 16 residues. Germline assignment: CDR1 LGHNT and CDR2 FRNRAP. The V and J ends lost 6 bases and 2 bases, in that order; junction bases with no gene match: 10. The chain's CDR3 is CASGRGSGGTGNTIYF. CDR3 bases: TGTGCTAGTGGGCGAGGGTCAGGGGGAACTGGAAACACCATATATTTT.

The V gene is TRBV9, the J gene TRBJ2-7; 9 bases map to TRBD1. CDR3 size: 18 residues. Germline CDR1 is SGDLS and CDR2 is YYNGEE. The V gene end was trimmed by 0 bases and the J gene end by 2 bases; junction bases not matched to a gene: 12. CDR3 nucleotide sequence: TGTGCCAGCAGCGTAGCGGGCGACGGGGGGACAGGGCCCTACGAGCAGTACTTC. Amino acids: CASSVAGDGGTGPYEQYF.

This clone was observed a single time. This chain connects TRBV5-1 to TRBJ2-1, with 7 nucleotides matching TRBD2. Trimming at V came to 3 bases and at J to 2 bases, leaving 5 bases not matched to a gene. This CDR3 is 15 amino acids long. The germline CDR1 and CDR2 sequences are SGHRS and YFSETQ. The CDR3: CASSSASGTYNEQFF. CDR3 coding DNA: TGCGCCAGCAGCTCGGCTAGCGGTACCTACAATGAGCAGTTCTTC.

This clone appeared a single time. This chain connects TRBV14 to TRBJ2-7; 12 nucleotides align to TRBD2. The germline V gene has CDR1 SGHDN and CDR2 FVKESK. The CDR3 totals 17 residues. With 2 bases clipped from V and 0 bases from J, the junction kept 5 bases outside the gene matches. The CDR3 is CASSQYWTSGISYEQYF. As DNA, the CDR3 is TGTGCCAGCAGCCAATATTGGACTAGCGGGATCTCCTACGAGCAGTACTTC.

CDR3: CASSLAMQGSGNTIYF. CDR3 in DNA: TGCGCCAGCAGCTTGGCTATGCAGGGCTCTGGAAACACCATATATTTT. The chain employs TRBV5-1 and TRBJ1-3; D is perhaps TRBD1 (5 bases). The germline V gene has CDR1 SGHRS and CDR2 YFSETQ. V was shortened by 0 bases and J by 0 bases, with 10 bases between the two germline ends. CDR3 length: 16 residues.

For the CDR3, the DNA is TGTGCCAGCAGCTTTACCCAGACTAGCGGGATATCCTACGAGCAGTACTTC. It translates to CASSFTQTSGISYEQYF. The chain uses TRBV11-2 and TRBJ2-7, with 11 nucleotides matching TRBD2. The CDR3 extends over 17 amino acids. Germline CDR1 SGHAT, CDR2 FQNNGV. V trimming: 3 bases; J trimming: 1 base; junction bases outside the gene matches: 8.

This clone was detected only a few times. The chain combines TRBV28 with TRBJ2-7, with D tentatively TRBD2 (6 bases). The CDR3 extends over 15 amino acids. Germline V lookup: CDR1 MDHEN, CDR2 SYDVKM. V was clipped by 5 bases and J by 7 bases, with 21 bases between them. In DNA, the CDR3 is TGTGCCAGCAGTCCCCGGGACTGGCGAACGAGGGAGCAGTACTTC. Its protein is CASSPRDWRTREQYF. The full variable domain, rest sourced from reference TRBV28 and TRBJ2-7, is DVKVTQSSRYLVKRTGEKVFLECVQDMDHENMFWYRQDPGLGLRLIYFSYDVKMKEKGDIPEGYSVSREKKERFSLILESASTNQTSMYLCASSPRDWRTREQYFGPGTRLTVT.

Only one count was recorded for this clone. V gene TRBV5-4 combines with J gene TRBJ2-3; 14 bases agree with TRBD2. The V and J ends lost 0 bases and 6 bases, in that order; junction bases with no gene match: 6. Germline lookup yields CDR1 SGHNT and CDR2 YYREEE (reference sequence). CDR3 size: 17 residues. The CDR3: CASSLAGLAGVRDTQYF. The CDR3 nucleotides read TGTGCCAGCAGCTTGGCGGGACTAGCGGGAGTACGTGATACGCAGTATTTT.

This clone was picked up many times. V gene TRBV10-1 combines with J gene TRBJ2-2; D is uncertain. The V gene lost 2 bases and the J gene lost 5 bases, with 6 bases spanning the gap. The germline CDR1 and CDR2 sequences are WNHNN and SYGVQD (reference sequence). The CDR3 is 13 amino acids. The CDR3 reads CASSETLTGELFF. The CDR3 nucleotides are TGCGCCAGCAGTGAGACTTTAACCGGGGAGCTGTTTTTT.

This chain connects TRBV9 to TRBJ2-5; D unclear. V lost 1 base to trimming and J lost 3 bases, with 10 bases between them. CDR3 length: 14 amino acids. Germline CDR1 SGDLS, CDR2 YYNGEE. CDR3 coding DNA: TGTGCCAGCAGCGTAAGGAGCAACGAAGAGACCCAGTACTTC. Protein product: CASSVRSNEETQYF.

On this clone itself: In the same sample, other DNA sequences code for this CDR3. The V gene is TRBV6-5, the J gene TRBJ2-7, with 10 bases that match TRBD1. Germline V gene sequence: CDR1 MNHEY, CDR2 SVGAGI. J was trimmed by 4 bases and V by 6 bases; bases with no gene match: 3. The CDR3 has 13 amino acids. This chain's CDR3 is CASRGTGEYEQYF. The CDR3 DNA follows: TGTGCCAGCAGGGGGACAGGGGAATACGAGCAGTACTTC.

The chain uses TRBV10-3 and TRBJ1-1; 7 nucleotides line up with TRBD1. The V segment lost 5 bases and the J segment 3 bases; nucleotides outside the gene matches: 3. In germline, CDR1 is ENHRY, CDR2 SYGVKD. The CDR3 has 13 amino acids. The CDR3 DNA is TGTGCCATCAGTTATACAGGGGACACTGAAGCTTTCTTT. Protein sequence: CAISYTGDTEAFF.

V gene TRBV5-1 combines with J gene TRBJ2-7; the D is unclear. The V gene's germline CDR1 is SGHRS and CDR2 YFSETQ. This CDR3 has 13 amino acids. The V end was cut by 0 bases, the J end by 3 bases, with 7 bases between. In nucleotides, the CDR3 is TGCGCCAGCAGCTTGGGCGCTGACTACGAGCAGTACTTC. This gives the protein CASSLGADYEQYF.

The DNA for the CDR3 is TGTGCCAGCGGGGGGTCAACTTACTATGGCTACACCTTC. Translating gives CASGGSTYYGYTF. The V gene is TRBV12-3 or TRBV12-4, the J gene TRBJ1-2; a weak D match, TRBD1 (5 bases). The CDR3 loop spans 13 amino acids. V shed 8 bases and J shed 3 bases, with 13 bases lying between them.

This clone was detected once. The V and J genes are TRBV28 and TRBJ2-5; D remains ambiguous. V dropped 2 bases and J dropped 2 bases, with 3 bases sitting between them. This CDR3 region has 12 residues. Germline V CDR1 and CDR2: MDHEN, SYDVKM. Written as DNA, the CDR3 is TGTGCCAGCAGTTTACTTCAAGAGACCCAGTACTTC. As protein: CASSLLQETQYF. The full variable domain, its missing parts supplied by reference TRBV28 and TRBJ2-5, is DVKVTQSSRYLVKRTGEKVFLECVQDMDHENMFWYRQDPGLGLRLIYFSYDVKMKEKGDIPEGYSVSREKKERFSLILESASTNQTSMYLCASSLLQETQYFGPGTRLLVL.

This chain joins TRBV2 and TRBJ1-2; perhaps TRBD1 as D (5 bases). The CDR3 sequence is 13 residues long. Trimming removed 6 bases from V and 1 base from J, with 9 bases in between. Germline lookup yields CDR1 SNHLY and CDR2 FYNNEI. CDR3 in DNA: TGTGCCAGCAGGCCCGACAGTAACTATGGCTACACCTTC. Translation gives CASRPDSNYGYTF.

The CDR3 reads CASNPVSNEKLFF. The CDR3 coding sequence is TGTGCCAGCAATCCGGTCTCTAATGAAAAACTGTTTTTT. The V gene is TRBV28, the J gene TRBJ1-4; D gene uncertain. Between the trimmed V and J ends, which lost 7 bases and 3 bases, there was a span of 9 bases. CDR1 and CDR2 (germline): MDHEN, SYDVKM. The CDR3 is 13 residues long.

This chain connects TRBV13 to TRBJ2-1; TRBD1 matches at 9 bases. V was pared by 2 bases and J by 7 bases, with 9 bases of the junction left unmatched. The CDR3 is made up of 16 amino acids. Germline CDR1 is PRHDT and CDR2 is FYEKMQ (reference sequence). The CDR3 reads CASSLSLGQGYNEQFF. The CDR3 DNA sequence: TGTGCCAGCAGCTTAAGTTTGGGACAGGGATATAATGAGCAGTTCTTC.

V usage is TRBV18 and J usage is TRBJ1-1; no clear D gene. There are 14 residues in the CDR3. The germline gives CDR1 KGHSH, CDR2 LQKENI. V gave up 0 bases and J gave up 6 bases, with 11 bases separating them. In DNA, the CDR3 is TGTGCCAGCTCACCACCCGGGAGGGCAGCTGAAGCTTTCTTT. It encodes CASSPPGRAAEAFF.